The sequence of this T cell receptor (beta chain) was determined in a study of shared clonotypes between healthy human individuals. About the research overall: Aged between 18 and 49, the donors were two women and a few men. Donors had three CD4 naive, three CD4 memory, two CD8 naive and one CD8 memory plate apiece. Study results and limitations: Generation probabilities of non-shared clonotypes were lower (relative to those shared by all four donors).

The CDR3 is made up of 17 amino acids. As to this clone: Its antigen is unidentified.

The data were produced by immunoSEQ multiplex PCR, yet TCRdb's version contains in-frame clones alone and is incomplete. The repertoire consists of some 1 million clones, with about 80% occurring once and the leading ten covering 1.2% to 1.5%. The rearrangement uses TRBV21-1 and TRBJ1-5. TRBV21-1 is a pseudogene segment. Sample: memory CD4+ T cells sorted from blood. Subset noted: CD45RA-negative fraction. This receptor was identified in a man younger than 35 in good health. CDR3 sequence: CASNAARTLYSNQPQHF. The CDR3 DNA sequence: TGTGCCAGCAATGCCGCTCGGACTCTGTATAGCAATCAGCCCCAGCATTTT.